The entry below gives a single T cell receptor beta chain sequence along with its context. One entry per CDR3 protein, called by TCRdb with MiXCR from the 5' RACE reads. This sample carries a few hundred thousand distinct CDR3 sequences, roughly 31% of them seen once, and the ten largest clones take more than 5.5%. The data derive from a study of identical twins' blood T cells. CDR1 is DFQATT, CDR2 SNEGSKA, per germline (reference sequence). This CDR3 has 15 residues. V was pared by 6 bases and J by 5 bases, with 13 bases of the junction left unmatched. The receptor comes from a woman between 18 and 55 years old in good health. What was sequenced was PBMCs. The chain joins TRBV20-1 to TRBJ1-1; 9 positions match TRBD1. The CDR3 is CSAIPTGTGRTEAFF. The CDR3 region has the DNA TGCAGTGCCATCCCCACCGGGACAGGGAGGACTGAAGCTTTCTTT.